Below, 7 T cell receptor beta chains from the same sample are listed, as sequenced in a study of T-cell reconstitution after alpha-beta-depleted transplantation in children. As it was prepared, the TCRbeta library received unique molecular identifiers. A single record per CDR3 protein comes from TCRdb applying MiXCR to the PCR reads. The sample lists roughly 120,000 distinct CDR3 sequences, 10% to 13% seen once, with less than 45% in the top ten. The sample consisted of PBMCs, taken before TCRalphabeta/CD19-depleted stem cell transplant. Source of these receptors: a boy younger than 10 with acute lymphoblastic leukemia, due to receive a stem cell transplant.

The chain uses TRBV3-1 and TRBJ2-7; D is unresolved. Germline CDR1 reads LGHDT; CDR2 reads YNNKEL (reference sequence). With 1 base removed from V and 8 bases from J, the gap between germline ends came to 21 bases. This CDR3 has 16 residues. CDR3 DNA: TGTGCCAGCAGCCAAGGGTGGTCCCTCGTTGACGAGCAGCAGTACTTC. Amino acid sequence: CASSQGWSLVDEQQYF.

The rearrangement links TRBV20-1 to TRBJ2-3, with TRBD2 matching over 10 bases. This CDR3 contains 16 residues. The V gene's germline CDR1 is DFQATT and CDR2 SNEGSKA (reference sequence). J lost 1 base, V lost 4 bases, and 8 bases had no gene match. CDR3 nucleotide sequence: TGCAGTGCTATGGCCCTAGCGGGAGTGGGCACAGATACGCAGTATTTT. It specifies CSAMALAGVGTDTQYF.

This clonotype was counted many times. The chain is built from TRBV12-3 or TRBV12-4 and TRBJ2-7; D gene ambiguous. The V end was cut by 0 bases, the J end by 1 base, with 1 base between. This CDR3 region has 12 residues. The CDR3 loop reads CASSLASYEQYF. The CDR3 nucleotides read TGTGCCAGCAGTTTAGCTTCCTACGAGCAGTACTTC.

The genes are TRBV29-1 and TRBJ2-5, with D tentatively TRBD1 or TRBD2 (5 bases each). The CDR3 totals 12 residues. The V end was cut by 6 bases, the J end by 4 bases, with 12 bases between. Germline V lookup: CDR1 SQVTM, CDR2 ANQGSEA. In DNA form, the CDR3 reads TGCAGCGTGGGACCCACAGGAGAGACCCAGTACTTC. Encoded protein: CSVGPTGETQYF.

This clonotype was found a few times. The chain employs TRBV7-9 and TRBJ2-1, with a weak D call TRBD2 (6 bases). Trimming removed 7 bases from V and 0 bases from J, with 19 bases in between. The CDR3 extends over 17 amino acids. Germline lookup yields CDR1 SEHNR and CDR2 FQNEAQ (reference sequence). The CDR3, as DNA: TGTGCCAGCATCCATTCCGGAGTCGGGAGCTCCTACAATGAGCAGTTCTTC. Translated: CASIHSGVGSSYNEQFF. The full variable domain, in which reference TRBV7-9 and TRBJ2-1 provide the parts outside the CDR3, is DTGVSQNPRHKITKRGQNVTFRCDPISEHNRLYWYRQTLGQGPEFLTYFQNEAQLEKSRLLSDRFSAERPKGSFSTLEIQRTEQGDSAMYLCASIHSGVGSSYNEQFFGPGTRLTVL.

This clonotype occurred a few times. V usage is TRBV14 and J usage is TRBJ2-3; D assignment may be TRBD1 or TRBD2 (5 bases each). The CDR3 spans 16 residues. Germline CDR1 reads SGHDN; CDR2 reads FVKESK. V was trimmed by 1 base and J by 2 bases, leaving 13 bases between them. The CDR3 coding sequence is TGTGCCAGCAGCCAAGGCCGGGACCGAATCACAGATACGCAGTATTTT. Protein sequence: CASSQGRDRITDTQYF.

The chain carries TRBV3-1 and TRBJ2-1; 12 bases map to TRBD2. The trim removed 2 bases at V and 9 bases at J, leaving 8 bases unmatched. Germline-derived CDR1 and CDR2 are LGHDT and YNNKEL (reference sequence). There are 16 residues in the CDR3. The CDR3, as DNA: TGTGCCAGCAGCCAACCGACTAGCGGGAGCCAGGGTGAGCAGTTCTTC. Translation gives CASSQPTSGSQGEQFF.